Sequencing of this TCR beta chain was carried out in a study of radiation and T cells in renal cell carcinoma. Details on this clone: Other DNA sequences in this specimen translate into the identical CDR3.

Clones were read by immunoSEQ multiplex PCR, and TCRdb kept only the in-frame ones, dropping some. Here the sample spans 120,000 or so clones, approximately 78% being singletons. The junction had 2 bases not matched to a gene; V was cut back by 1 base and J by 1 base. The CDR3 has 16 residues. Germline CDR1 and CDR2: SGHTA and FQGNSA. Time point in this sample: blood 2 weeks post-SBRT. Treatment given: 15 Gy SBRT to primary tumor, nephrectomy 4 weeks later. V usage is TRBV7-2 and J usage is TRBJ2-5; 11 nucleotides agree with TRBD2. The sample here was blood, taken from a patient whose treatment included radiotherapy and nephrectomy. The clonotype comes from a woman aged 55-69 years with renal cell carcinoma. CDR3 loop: CASSLGLAGGQETQYF. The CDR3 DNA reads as TGTGCCAGCAGCTTAGGGCTAGCGGGAGGCCAAGAGACCCAGTACTTC.